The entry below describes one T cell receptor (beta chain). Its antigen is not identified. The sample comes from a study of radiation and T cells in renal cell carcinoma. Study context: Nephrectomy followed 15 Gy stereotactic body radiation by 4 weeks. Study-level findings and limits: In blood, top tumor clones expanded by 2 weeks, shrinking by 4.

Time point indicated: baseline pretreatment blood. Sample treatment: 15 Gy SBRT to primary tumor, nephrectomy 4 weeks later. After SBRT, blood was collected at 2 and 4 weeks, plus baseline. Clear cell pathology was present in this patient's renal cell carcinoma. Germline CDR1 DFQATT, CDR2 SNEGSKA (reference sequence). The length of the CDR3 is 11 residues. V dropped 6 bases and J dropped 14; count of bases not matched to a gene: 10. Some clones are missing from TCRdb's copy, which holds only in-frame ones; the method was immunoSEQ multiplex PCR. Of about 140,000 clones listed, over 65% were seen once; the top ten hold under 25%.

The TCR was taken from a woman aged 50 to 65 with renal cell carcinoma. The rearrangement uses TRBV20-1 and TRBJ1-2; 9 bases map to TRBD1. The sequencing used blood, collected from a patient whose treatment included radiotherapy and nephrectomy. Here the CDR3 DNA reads TGCAGTGCCGCCACAGGGGGCGCGAATACCTTC. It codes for CSAATGGANTF.